One sample yielded the 24 T cell receptor beta chains listed below, sequenced in a study of T cells in pancreatic ductal adenocarcinoma. Clones were sequenced by immunoSEQ multiplex PCR, and TCRdb holds only the in-frame ones, with some missing. The sample contains around 100,000 clones, 90% to 95% of which appear only once. No neoadjuvant therapy was given to the selected pancreatic ductal adenocarcinoma patients before their surgery. Input material: PBMCs. These receptors all stem from a human donor with pancreatic ductal adenocarcinoma.

The chain carries TRBV28 and TRBJ1-3, with D maybe TRBD1 (6 bases). V was pared by 1 base and J by 0 bases, with 13 bases between. The CDR3 extends over 17 amino acids. Germline CDR1 is MDHEN and CDR2 is SYDVKM. This CDR3 reads CASSLFTGQTSGNTIYF. In DNA form, the CDR3 reads TGTGCCAGCAGTTTATTCACCGGACAGACCTCTGGAAACACCATATATTTT.

The genes are TRBV9 and TRBJ2-5; maybe TRBD2 (5 bases). Germline CDR1 SGDLS, CDR2 YYNGEE. CDR3 size: 15 residues. Trimming pared 4 bases from V and 5 bases from J, leaving 18 bases between. The CDR3 protein is CASSPFGSEGETQYF. CDR3 bases: TGTGCCAGCAGCCCCTTTGGTAGCGAGGGTGAGACCCAGTACTTC.

J is TRBJ1-2 and V is TRBV10-3; unclear D gene. The CDR3 consists of 13 residues. The V and J ends lost 7 bases and 4 bases respectively, with 13 bases between them. CDR1 ENHRY and CDR2 SYGVKD come from the germline V gene. The CDR3 region is CAITGGSGYGYTF. In DNA, the CDR3 is TGTGCCATCACCGGAGGGTCAGGCTATGGCTACACCTTC.

The chain joins TRBV6-5 to TRBJ2-1, with D perhaps matching TRBD2 (6 bases). The V gene lost 5 bases and the J gene lost 4 bases, with 15 bases spanning the gap. This CDR3 spans 15 amino acids. Germline assignment: CDR1 MNHEY and CDR2 SVGAGI. The CDR3 protein is CASSPPLSGYNEQFF. CDR3 bases: TGTGCCAGCAGTCCCCCGTTGAGCGGGTACAATGAGCAGTTCTTC.

This chain links TRBV5-1 with TRBJ2-3; maybe TRBD2 (5 bases). Deletions cut 3 bases from V and 1 base from J, with 6 bases between. CDR3 length equals 13 residues. The germline V gene encodes CDR1 SGHRS and CDR2 YFSETQ. CDR3 coding DNA: TGCGCCAGCAGCTACGGGGGCACAGATACGCAGTATTTT. This translates into CASSYGGTDTQYF.

This rearrangement joins TRBV30 to TRBJ1-1; 7 bases agree with TRBD1. Germline V gene lookup returns CDR1 GTSNPN and CDR2 SVGIG (reference sequence). The CDR3 has 15 residues. J was trimmed by 0 bases and V by 3 bases; bases with no gene match: 7. CDR3 bases: TGTGCCTGGAGCCGACAGGGTTCCATGAACACTGAAGCTTTCTTT. Encoded protein: CAWSRQGSMNTEAFF.

Only one count was recorded for this clone. The chain is built from TRBV4-1 and TRBJ2-7; D might be TRBD2 (5 bases). Germline V gives CDR1 MGHRA, CDR2 YSYEKL. The CDR3 is 14 residues long. Between the trimmed V and J ends, which lost 4 bases and 0 bases, there was a span of 10 bases. Here the CDR3 reads CASSPRGSSYEQYF. The DNA of the CDR3 is TGCGCCAGCAGCCCTCGGGGAAGCTCCTACGAGCAGTACTTC.

The V call is TRBV12-5, the J call TRBJ1-2; 7 positions match TRBD1. This CDR3 spans 13 amino acids. With 6 bases clipped from V and 4 bases from J, the junction kept 5 bases outside the gene matches. Germline CDR1 is LGHNT and CDR2 is FRNRAP. DNA for the CDR3: TGTGCTAGTGGGGGACAGTTTCTCTATGGCTACACCTTC. This encodes CASGGQFLYGYTF.

CDR3: CASSLADSSYEQYF. The CDR3, as DNA: TGTGCCAGCAGTCTAGCGGACAGCTCCTACGAGCAGTACTTC. This chain joins TRBV7-2 and TRBJ2-7, with D perhaps TRBD2 (7 bases). The ends were cut back, 6 bases at V and 0 bases at J, with 12 bases in the middle. This CDR3 is built from 14 residues. Looked up from germline, CDR1 is SGHTA and CDR2 is FQGNSA.

The chain couples TRBV5-6 to TRBJ2-5, with D perhaps matching TRBD1 (5 bases). V was clipped by 0 bases and J by 5 bases, with 14 bases between them. The CDR3 runs to 15 residues. CDR1 is SGHDT and CDR2 is YYEEEE in the germline V gene. DNA for the CDR3: TGTGCCAGCAGCTTGGTTCAGGGCGAGCTCGAGACCCAGTACTTC. Amino acid sequence: CASSLVQGELETQYF.

The V call is TRBV7-9, the J call TRBJ2-3, with 10 bases that match TRBD2. There are 14 residues in the CDR3. V lost 5 bases and J lost 5; bases outside the gene matches: 4. The germline CDR1 and CDR2 sequences are SEHNR and FQNEAQ (reference sequence). This chain's CDR3 is CASSPAGGIDTQYF. Here the CDR3 DNA reads TGTGCCAGCAGCCCAGCGGGAGGGATAGATACGCAGTATTTT.

The chain joins TRBV29-1 to TRBJ2-1; D not certain. Trimming removed 7 bases from V and 6 bases from J, with 10 bases in between. This CDR3 is 11 amino acids long. The V gene's germline CDR1 is SQVTM and CDR2 ANQGSEA. The CDR3 DNA sequence: TGCAGCGGCCGGTCGTCCAATGAGCAGTTCTTC. Amino acid sequence: CSGRSSNEQFF.

The J gene is TRBJ1-5, the V gene TRBV6-1, with D possibly matching TRBD1 (6 bases). Trimming shortened V by 4 bases and J by 6 bases, and 7 bases separated the two germline ends. This CDR3 is 12 amino acids long. Germline loops: CDR1 MNHNS, CDR2 SASEGT. The CDR3 DNA reads as TGTGCCAGCAGTGTACAGGGTCAGCCCCAGCATTTT. Translating gives CASSVQGQPQHF.

This clone was observed a single time. The rearrangement links TRBV7-2 to TRBJ2-1; TRBD1 matches at 9 bases. Germline CDR1 is SGHTA and CDR2 is FQGNSA. The CDR3 has 15 amino acids. The ends lost 6 bases at V and 5 bases at J; junction bases unmatched: 8. The CDR3 region has the DNA TGTGCCAGCAGGTGGGACAGGGAGGTCCACAATGAGCAGTTCTTC. Protein product: CASRWDREVHNEQFF.

V is TRBV7-9 and J is TRBJ1-1; 7 bases line up with TRBD1. Per germline, CDR1 SEHNR and CDR2 FQNEAQ (reference sequence). This CDR3 comprises 14 residues. With V trimmed by 4 bases and J by 4 bases, 6 bases remained unmatched. In DNA form, the CDR3 reads TGTGCCAGCAGCTACGAGACAGGGCGCACTGAAGCTTTCTTT. This gives the protein CASSYETGRTEAFF.

V is TRBV5-1 and J is TRBJ2-3; 8 positions agree with TRBD1. CDR1 is SGHRS, CDR2 YFSETQ, per germline. The CDR3 has 14 residues. V dropped 3 bases and J dropped 2; count of bases not matched to a gene: 2. DNA of the CDR3: TGCGCCAGCAGCTCGGGACAGGACACAGATACGCAGTATTTT. Translating it yields CASSSGQDTDTQYF. The full variable domain, completed using reference TRBV5-1 and TRBJ2-3, is KAGVTQTPRYLIKTRGQQVTLSCSPISGHRSVSWYQQTPGQGLQFLFEYFSETQRNKGNFPGRFSGRQFSNSRSEMNVSTLELGDSALYLCASSSGQDTDTQYFGPGTRLTVL.

The gene calls are TRBV19 and TRBJ2-3; 8 bases fit TRBD2. V gave up 1 base and J gave up 6 bases; unmatched junction bases: 3. Germline V gene lookup returns CDR1 LNHDA and CDR2 SQIVND (reference sequence). This CDR3 contains 14 residues. The CDR3 loop reads CASSIGGLVDTQYF. CDR3 sequence (DNA): TGTGCCAGTAGTATAGGGGGACTAGTCGATACGCAGTATTTT.

The chain combines TRBV28 with TRBJ1-4; a possible D gene is TRBD1 (6 bases). The germline V gene encodes CDR1 MDHEN and CDR2 SYDVKM. CDR3 length: 16 residues. The germline V and J ends were trimmed by 2 bases and 7 bases, with 17 bases remaining between them. CDR3 DNA: TGTGCCAGCAGTTTAACAAGACAGGCTGGGACTGAAAAACTGTTTTTT. Its translation is CASSLTRQAGTEKLFF.

V is TRBV7-2 and J is TRBJ1-5; TRBD1 matches 7 bases. CDR1 and CDR2 (germline): SGHTA, FQGNSA. The V segment lost 5 bases and the J segment 7 bases; nucleotides outside the gene matches: 11. The CDR3 length is 15 residues. The CDR3 bases are TGTGCCAGCAGCCAGTGGGACAGCGCTGGGCAGCCCCAGCATTTT. Amino acids: CASSQWDSAGQPQHF. The whole variable domain, remainder taken from reference TRBV7-2 and TRBJ1-5, is GAGVSQSPSNKVTEKGKDVELRCDPISGHTALYWYRQSLGQGLEFLIYFQGNSAPDKSGLPSDRFSAERTGGSVSTLTIQRTQQEDSAVYLCASSQWDSAGQPQHFGDGTRLSIL.

The chain joins TRBV6-6 to TRBJ2-7; D possibly corresponds to TRBD2 (6 bases). This CDR3 spans 14 amino acids. CDR1 is MNHNY and CDR2 is SVGAGI in the germline V gene (reference sequence). Trimming stripped 4 bases from V and 2 bases from J, with 12 bases between. The CDR3 loop reads CASSSTRDPYEQYF. The DNA of the CDR3 is TGTGCCAGCAGTTCGACTAGAGATCCCTACGAGCAGTACTTC.

The rearrangement joins TRBV18 to TRBJ2-7; TRBD1 is a possible D gene (6 bases). The V gene lost 6 bases and the J gene lost 5 bases, with 17 bases spanning the gap. The CDR3 is made up of 14 amino acids. Germline-derived CDR1 and CDR2 are KGHSH and LQKENI. CDR3 sequence: CASSLNNRENEQYF. DNA of the CDR3: TGTGCCAGCTCCTTGAATAACAGGGAAAACGAGCAGTACTTC.

This rearrangement joins TRBV7-3 to TRBJ2-2, with 10 nucleotides matching TRBD1. Trimming at V came to 5 bases and at J to 3 bases, leaving 3 bases not matched to a gene. This CDR3 is built from 15 residues. Germline assignment: CDR1 SGHTA and CDR2 FQGTGA. The CDR3 region is CASSLDRGHTGELFF. CDR3 in DNA: TGTGCCAGCAGCCTAGACAGGGGGCACACCGGGGAGCTGTTTTTT.

The chain couples TRBV30 to TRBJ2-7; 7 bases are shared with TRBD2. Per germline, CDR1 GTSNPN and CDR2 SVGIG (reference sequence). The CDR3 covers 12 residues. Trimming removed 2 bases from V and 9 bases from J; junction bases left unmatched: 7. CDR3 in amino acids: CAWSPAGSMQYF. Here the CDR3 DNA reads TGTGCCTGGAGTCCAGCGGGGAGCATGCAGTACTTC. The whole variable domain, remainder taken from reference TRBV30 and TRBJ2-7, is SQTIHQWPATLVQPVGSPLSLECTVEGTSNPNLYWYRQAAGRGLQLLFYSVGIGQISSEVPQNLSASRPQDRQFILSSKKLLLSDSGFYLCAWSPAGSMQYFGPGTRLTVT.

V usage is TRBV7-3 and J usage is TRBJ2-1; 11 bases are a match to TRBD2. This CDR3 is 15 amino acids long. CDR1 and CDR2 (germline): SGHTA, FQGTGA. V dropped 5 bases and J dropped 8; count of bases not matched to a gene: 8. The CDR3 DNA reads TGTGCCAGCAGCCGCCTAGCGGGAGGCAGGGATGAGCAGTTCTTC. Translating it yields CASSRLAGGRDEQFF.